The 12 T cell receptor beta chains given below trace back to one sample, sequenced in a study of identical twins. TCRdb re-analysed the 5' RACE reads in MiXCR, keeping a single row per CDR3 protein. This sample yields under 300,000 distinct CDR3 sequences, of which 11% to 15% are seen a single time; approximately 10% belongs to the top ten. The sample was memory (CD45RO+) T cells sorted from blood. The receptors originated from a woman aged 18-30 years in good health.

CDR3 in DNA: TGTGCCAGCGGGAGGGAAGAGACCCAGTACTTC. Translated: CASGREETQYF. The rearrangement joins TRBV2 to TRBJ2-5, with 7 bases aligning to TRBD2. The germline V gene has CDR1 SNHLY and CDR2 FYNNEI. Trimming took 8 bases from V and 3 from J; bases not matched to a gene: 0. The CDR3 has 11 residues.

V and J are TRBV9 and TRBJ2-2, with D hard to call. V dropped 0 bases and J dropped 1 base, with 10 bases sitting between them. CDR3 length: 16 amino acids. Germline V gene lookup returns CDR1 SGDLS and CDR2 YYNGEE. This CDR3 is CASSVGIKQNTGELFF. The CDR3, as DNA: TGTGCCAGCAGCGTAGGCATAAAACAGAACACCGGGGAGCTGTTTTTT.

The sample holds a few counts of this clonotype. The gene calls are TRBV4-2 and TRBJ2-3, with 8 bases fitting TRBD2. Germline V gives CDR1 LGHNA, CDR2 YNFKEQ. Trimming removed 7 bases from V and 6 bases from J; junction bases left unmatched: 6. The CDR3 runs to 13 residues. The CDR3 nucleotides are TGTGCCAGCAAACGGGGGGGCGAGGATACGCAGTATTTT. Its protein product is CASKRGGEDTQYF.

The rearrangement uses TRBV6-2 or TRBV6-3 and TRBJ2-1; the D call may be TRBD1 or TRBD2 (6 bases each). Germline CDR1 reads MNHEY; CDR2 reads SVGEGT. The CDR3 length is 14 residues. V was pared by 10 bases and J by 0 bases, with 13 bases between. The DNA for the CDR3 is TGTGCCACTAACAAGGGGGGCTCCTACAATGAGCAGTTCTTC. It codes for CATNKGGSYNEQFF.

This clonotype was counted between two and nine times. The chain carries TRBV29-1 and TRBJ2-4; 8 nucleotides line up with TRBD1. Germline CDR1 and CDR2: SQVTM and ANQGSEA. The CDR3 extends over 14 amino acids. V was pared by 5 bases and J by 0 bases, with 3 bases of the junction left unmatched. The CDR3 spells CSVRQGTAKNIQYF. DNA for the CDR3: TGCAGCGTTCGACAGGGGACAGCCAAAAACATTCAGTACTTC.

This clonotype occurred a few times. CDR3: CASSLVLGEQYF. The CDR3 coding sequence is TGCGCCAGCAGCTTGGTGTTGGGCGAGCAGTACTTC. The genes are TRBV5-1 and TRBJ2-7; D is undetermined. The CDR3 spans 12 residues. V lost 0 bases and J lost 6, with 7 bases in between. Germline CDR1 and CDR2: SGHRS and YFSETQ.

J is TRBJ1-6 and V is TRBV2; D ambiguous. V dropped 5 bases and J dropped 7 bases, with 12 bases sitting between them. This CDR3 has 14 amino acids. The germline V gene encodes CDR1 SNHLY and CDR2 FYNNEI. The CDR3 DNA reads TGTGCCAGCAGTATTCGGACGGGGAATTCACCCCTCCACTTT. Translated, it gives CASSIRTGNSPLHF.

This clonotype was found a few times. The chain couples TRBV9 to TRBJ2-1, with TRBD1 matching 7 bases. Trimming removed 3 bases from V and 4 bases from J; junction bases left unmatched: 16. Germline lookup yields CDR1 SGDLS and CDR2 YYNGEE. The CDR3 totals 18 residues. In DNA form, the CDR3 reads TGTGCCAGCAGCGCCACCCCCCCGGGACAGAGCAATTACAATGAGCAGTTCTTC. Translated: CASSATPPGQSNYNEQFF.

This clonotype was counted a few times. V is TRBV10-3 and J is TRBJ2-3; D assignment may be TRBD1 or TRBD2 (5 bases each). This CDR3 region has 16 residues. The V gene lost 3 bases and the J gene lost 5 bases, with 18 bases spanning the gap. Germline-derived CDR1 and CDR2 are ENHRY and SYGVKD. This chain's CDR3 is CAISDPSKSGQDTQYF. DNA for the CDR3: TGTGCCATCAGTGACCCCTCAAAATCGGGGCAAGATACGCAGTATTTT.

This chain joins TRBV20-1 and TRBJ2-5, with D perhaps matching TRBD1 (7 bases). The CDR3 spans 15 residues. Germline lookup yields CDR1 DFQATT and CDR2 SNEGSKA (reference sequence). The V end lost 0 bases, the J end lost 5 bases, and 16 bases lay between the germline ends. CDR3 nucleotide sequence: TGCAGTGCTAGAGAAGGGGCAGGGGGGTGGGAGACCCAGTACTTC. This codes for CSAREGAGGWETQYF.

This clonotype was recorded at least ten times. V is TRBV18 and J is TRBJ1-6; D gene ambiguous. This CDR3 is 14 amino acids long. Germline V lookup: CDR1 KGHSH, CDR2 LQKENI. The V gene lost 3 bases and the J gene lost 2 bases, with 5 bases spanning the gap. The DNA for the CDR3 is TGTGCCAGCTCACCCGGTACCTATAATTCACCCCTCCACTTT. Amino acid sequence: CASSPGTYNSPLHF.

This clonotype was observed a handful of times. The rearrangement uses TRBV5-8 and TRBJ1-2, with a weak D call TRBD1 (6 bases). Per germline, CDR1 SGHTS and CDR2 YDEGEE. Trimming took off 1 base at V and 4 bases at J, with 11 bases between the two ends. The CDR3 runs 14 residues. The DNA for the CDR3 is TGTGCCAGCAGCTTGCCTGACAGGACCTATGGCTACACCTTC. Amino acids: CASSLPDRTYGYTF.